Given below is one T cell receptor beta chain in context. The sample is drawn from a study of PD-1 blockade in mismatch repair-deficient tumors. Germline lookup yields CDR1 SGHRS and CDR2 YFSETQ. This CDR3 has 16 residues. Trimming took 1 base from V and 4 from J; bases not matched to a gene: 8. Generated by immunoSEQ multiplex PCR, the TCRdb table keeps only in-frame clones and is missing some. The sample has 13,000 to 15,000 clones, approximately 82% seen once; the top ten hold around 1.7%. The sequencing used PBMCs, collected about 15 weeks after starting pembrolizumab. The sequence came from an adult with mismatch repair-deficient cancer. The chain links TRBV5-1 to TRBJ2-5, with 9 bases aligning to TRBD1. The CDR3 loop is CASSLSVTGGGETQYF. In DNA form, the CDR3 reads TGCGCCAGCAGCTTGTCCGTGACAGGGGGGGGAGAGACCCAGTACTTC.